What follows are 32 T cell receptor beta chains derived from one specimen sequenced in a study of siplizumab effects on memory and regulatory T cells. Assay: immunoSEQ multiplex PCR; the TCRdb copy retains only in-frame clones and omits some. The data contain around 45,000 clones, more than 75% of them singletons. Sequenced input: naive CD8+ T cells sorted from blood. The receptors come from a human donor in good health.

The gene calls are TRBV2 and TRBJ2-7, with unresolved D. The CDR3 extends over 12 amino acids. Germline V lookup: CDR1 SNHLY, CDR2 FYNNEI. V shed 5 bases and J shed 2 bases, with 7 bases lying between them. The DNA of the CDR3 is TGTGCCAGCAGTAGGTCAACCTACGAGCAGTACTTC. This sequence encodes CASSRSTYEQYF.

In its sample, this clone was seen once. The chain is built from TRBV4-1 and TRBJ2-7; 7 bases map to TRBD2. Germline V gene lookup returns CDR1 MGHRA and CDR2 YSYEKL. Trimming removed 0 bases from V and 2 bases from J; junction bases left unmatched: 1. This CDR3 has 14 residues. CDR3 nucleotides: TGCGCCAGCAGCCAAGAAGGACTAGCCTACGAGCAGTACTTC. As protein: CASSQEGLAYEQYF.

The CDR3 is CASSPFLLANEQFF. CDR3 coding DNA: TGTGCCAGCAGCCCTTTTTTGTTAGCAAATGAGCAGTTCTTC. The chain carries TRBV7-9 and TRBJ2-1; unclear D gene. Trimming took 5 bases from V and 7 from J, leaving 15 bases between them. This CDR3 contains 14 residues. The germline CDR1 and CDR2 sequences are SEHNR and FQNEAQ (reference sequence).

The V gene is TRBV4-1, the J gene TRBJ1-3; TRBD1 is a possible D gene (6 bases). Germline V gene sequence: CDR1 MGHRA, CDR2 YSYEKL. CDR3 length: 15 residues. V lost 1 base to trimming and J lost 2 bases, with 9 bases between them. CDR3 protein: CASSQATGPGNTIYF. The CDR3 coding sequence is TGCGCCAGCAGCCAAGCGACAGGACCTGGAAACACCATATATTTT.

CDR3 in amino acids: CASSSPNLTGWDTEAFF. Here the CDR3 DNA reads TGCGCCAGCAGCTCCCCCAACTTGACAGGATGGGACACTGAAGCTTTCTTT. The chain has TRBV5-1 and TRBJ1-1, with D maybe TRBD1 (6 bases). The germline V and J ends were trimmed by 3 bases and 3 bases, with 21 bases remaining between them. The CDR3 spans 17 residues. Per germline, CDR1 SGHRS and CDR2 YFSETQ.

The V gene is TRBV28, the J gene TRBJ1-1; 7 nucleotides align to TRBD1. The CDR3 is made up of 15 amino acids. In germline, CDR1 is MDHEN, CDR2 SYDVKM. V dropped 3 bases and J dropped 0; count of bases not matched to a gene: 4. CDR3: CASSFQGQMNTEAFF. In DNA form, the CDR3 reads TGTGCCAGCAGTTTCCAGGGACAGATGAACACTGAAGCTTTCTTT. The full variable domain, rest sourced from reference TRBV28 and TRBJ1-1, is DVKVTQSSRYLVKRTGEKVFLECVQDMDHENMFWYRQDPGLGLRLIYFSYDVKMKEKGDIPEGYSVSREKKERFSLILESASTNQTSMYLCASSFQGQMNTEAFFGQGTRLTVV.

The chain recombines TRBV15 with TRBJ1-2, with 7 bases fitting TRBD1. The CDR3 has 16 residues. J gave up 4 bases and V 0 bases, and 8 bases lay outside the gene matches. CDR1 and CDR2 (germline): LNHNV, YYDKDF (reference sequence). The CDR3 bases are TGTGCCACCAGCAGAGAACCCACAGGGGAAGGCTATGGCTACACCTTC. Translated, it gives CATSREPTGEGYGYTF.

The chain is built from TRBV7-2 and TRBJ2-5; TRBD2 matches at 9 bases. CDR1 SGHTA and CDR2 FQGNSA come from the germline V gene. V was pared by 3 bases and J by 5 bases, with 7 bases of the junction left unmatched. This CDR3 is 15 amino acids long. CDR3 bases: TGTGCCAGCAGCTTTGGGACTAGCCGGGTTGAGACCCAGTACTTC. As protein: CASSFGTSRVETQYF.

This clone turned up a few times. The chain combines TRBV7-8 with TRBJ1-1; unclear D gene. V was pared by 5 bases and J by 0 bases, with 7 bases between. This CDR3 contains 13 residues. Germline loops: CDR1 SGHVS, CDR2 FQNEAQ. In nucleotides, the CDR3 is TGTGCCAGCAGCCCTACAGTGAACACTGAAGCTTTCTTT. As protein: CASSPTVNTEAFF.

This sequence joins TRBV4-1 and TRBJ2-7; 9 bases align to TRBD2. Trimming took 0 bases from V and 4 from J; bases not matched to a gene: 4. The CDR3 has 15 amino acids. Germline lookup yields CDR1 MGHRA and CDR2 YSYEKL. The CDR3 coding sequence is TGCGCCAGCAGCCAAGATCCTAGCGGGGTATACGAGCAGTACTTC. Translating it yields CASSQDPSGVYEQYF.

V is TRBV5-8 and J is TRBJ1-1, with D tentatively TRBD1 (6 bases). The CDR3 runs 13 residues. CDR1 is SGHTS, CDR2 YDEGEE, per germline. V lost 2 bases and J 2 bases, leaving 7 bases between the germline ends. The chain's CDR3 is CASSLGGNTEAFF. The CDR3 nucleotides are TGTGCCAGCAGCTTAGGGGGAAACACTGAAGCTTTCTTT.

This clone is a singleton in its sample. The chain combines TRBV27 with TRBJ2-4, with 7 bases aligning to TRBD1. Trimming at V came to 5 bases and at J to 6 bases, leaving 13 bases not matched to a gene. CDR1 and CDR2 from the germline V gene are MNHEY and SMNVEV (reference sequence). There are 16 residues in the CDR3. CDR3 sequence (DNA): TGTGCCAGCAGTGCAGGACAGGCGGGTTGGTCAAACATTCAGTACTTC. This gives the protein CASSAGQAGWSNIQYF.

The genes are TRBV19 and TRBJ1-1, with a tentative D call TRBD1 (5 bases). Trimming stripped 2 bases from V and 5 bases from J, with 12 bases between. The germline V gene encodes CDR1 LNHDA and CDR2 SQIVND (reference sequence). There are 14 residues in the CDR3. CDR3 DNA: TGTGCCAGTAGTATACGACAGAATCCTACTGAAGCTTTCTTT. Translation gives CASSIRQNPTEAFF.

The chain combines TRBV14 with TRBJ2-5; no definite D call. CDR3 length: 14 amino acids. Looked up from germline, CDR1 is SGHDN and CDR2 is FVKESK. Trimming took 1 base from V and 2 from J, leaving 8 bases between them. CDR3 nucleotide sequence: TGTGCCAGCAGCCAAGTAAGAGAACAAGAGACCCAGTACTTC. Translating it yields CASSQVREQETQYF.

The chain couples TRBV5-4 to TRBJ2-1, with D possibly matching TRBD2 (6 bases). The germline V gene encodes CDR1 SGHNT and CDR2 YYREEE (reference sequence). Trimming stripped 0 bases from V and 8 bases from J, with 12 bases between. The CDR3 consists of 14 residues. The CDR3 sequence is CASSLVAGNYEQFF. In nucleotides, the CDR3 is TGTGCCAGCAGCTTGGTTGCGGGAAACTATGAGCAGTTCTTC.

This clone was seen more than once but under ten times. The V call is TRBV7-9, the J call TRBJ2-5; unclear D gene. The CDR3 extends over 14 amino acids. V was shortened by 5 bases and J by 2 bases, with 12 bases between the two germline ends. Germline CDR1 and CDR2: SEHNR and FQNEAQ (reference sequence). CDR3 region: CASSQIALQETQYF. The CDR3 DNA follows: TGTGCCAGCAGCCAGATCGCGCTTCAAGAGACCCAGTACTTC.

The chain uses TRBV5-6 and TRBJ2-7; D uncertain. CDR1 is SGHDT, CDR2 YYEEEE, per germline. V was clipped by 4 bases and J by 4 bases, with 15 bases between them. CDR3 size: 14 residues. The CDR3 DNA follows: TGTGCCAGCAGCACGGTCCCCAGGCAATACGAGCAGTACTTC. This codes for CASSTVPRQYEQYF.

The chain uses TRBV5-6 and TRBJ2-5, with 10 bases that match TRBD1. Germline CDR1 and CDR2: SGHDT and YYEEEE. V lost 4 bases and J lost 5; bases outside the gene matches: 2. CDR3 length: 13 amino acids. CDR3 amino acids: CASSPTGGETQYF. CDR3 DNA sequence: TGTGCCAGCAGCCCGACAGGGGGCGAGACCCAGTACTTC.

The chain uses TRBV5-1 and TRBJ2-3, with no clear D. V lost 7 bases to trimming and J lost 7 bases, with 22 bases between them. The CDR3 runs 15 residues. CDR1 SGHRS and CDR2 YFSETQ come from the germline V gene. Here the CDR3 DNA reads TGCGCCAGCCGCCTAAACAACCTTCCCCCGAATACGCAGTATTTT. Amino acid sequence: CASRLNNLPPNTQYF. Filled out from reference TRBV5-1 and TRBJ2-3, the complete variable domain reads KAGVTQTPRYLIKTRGQQVTLSCSPISGHRSVSWYQQTPGQGLQFLFEYFSETQRNKGNFPGRFSGRQFSNSRSEMNVSTLELGDSALYLCASRLNNLPPNTQYFGPGTRLTVL.

This clone has a handful of counts. The rearrangement uses TRBV30 and TRBJ1-1, with a possible D match to TRBD1 (5 bases). The CDR3 is 11 amino acids. V shed 4 bases and J shed 7 bases, with 10 bases lying between them. Germline lookup yields CDR1 GTSNPN and CDR2 SVGIG (reference sequence). The CDR3 region has the DNA TGTGCCTGGACCTCGGGGGGTGAAGCTTTCTTT. Its protein product is CAWTSGGEAFF.

The J gene is TRBJ2-7, the V gene TRBV6-5; TRBD1 might be the D (6 bases). The V end was cut by 2 bases, the J end by 2 bases, with 10 bases between. The germline V gene encodes CDR1 MNHEY and CDR2 SVGAGI. The CDR3 consists of 14 residues. The CDR3 sequence: CASSYQGNPYEQYF. Here the CDR3 DNA reads TGTGCCAGCAGTTACCAGGGGAATCCCTACGAGCAGTACTTC.

This rearrangement joins TRBV11-2 to TRBJ2-1; 10 bases are shared with TRBD2. Germline CDR1 SGHAT, CDR2 FQNNGV. With 2 bases clipped from V and 9 bases from J, the junction kept 10 bases outside the gene matches. The CDR3 extends over 16 amino acids. The CDR3 reads CASSLSALAGVVEQFF. The CDR3, as DNA: TGTGCCAGCAGCTTATCCGCCCTAGCGGGAGTAGTTGAGCAGTTCTTC.

The chain carries TRBV6-5 and TRBJ2-5, with D tentatively TRBD2 (6 bases). Trimming stripped 6 bases from V and 5 bases from J, with 10 bases between. CDR1 is MNHEY and CDR2 is SVGAGI in the germline V gene. The CDR3 extends over 12 amino acids. CDR3: CASSTAGETQYF. The DNA of the CDR3 is TGTGCCAGCAGCACGGCGGGGGAGACCCAGTACTTC.

The chain carries TRBV7-3 and TRBJ1-3, with TRBD1 as a possible D gene (6 bases). Trimming cost V 3 bases and J 4 bases, with 13 bases left between them. There are 15 residues in the CDR3. The germline CDR1 and CDR2 sequences are SGHTA and FQGTGA. The CDR3 region has the DNA TGTGCCAGCAGCTTCGCAGGGGATTCGGGAAACACCATATATTTT. It specifies CASSFAGDSGNTIYF.

The chain recombines TRBV19 with TRBJ2-3; 8 nucleotides line up with TRBD2. V was pared by 2 bases and J by 3 bases, with 4 bases of the junction left unmatched. The germline gives CDR1 LNHDA, CDR2 SQIVND (reference sequence). The CDR3 sequence is 15 residues long. The CDR3 DNA sequence: TGTGCCAGTAGTATAACGGGAGGGCGAACAGATACGCAGTATTTT. It codes for CASSITGGRTDTQYF.

The rearrangement uses TRBV4-2 and TRBJ2-1, with no clear D. This CDR3 contains 15 residues. The germline V and J ends were trimmed by 1 base and 4 bases, with 11 bases remaining between them. CDR1 is LGHNA and CDR2 is YNFKEQ in the germline V gene. As DNA, the CDR3 is TGTGCCAGCAGCCAAGCTTCGGACGGATACAATGAGCAGTTCTTC. Translating it yields CASSQASDGYNEQFF.

The chain is built from TRBV5-4 and TRBJ2-3; either TRBD1 or TRBD2 may supply D (5 bases each). CDR1 and CDR2 from the germline V gene are SGHNT and YYREEE (reference sequence). Between the trimmed V and J ends, which lost 0 bases and 0 bases, there was a span of 8 bases. This CDR3 is 15 amino acids long. CDR3 sequence reads: CASSLVGGSTDTQYF. The CDR3 nucleotides read TGTGCCAGCAGCTTGGTTGGGGGAAGCACAGATACGCAGTATTTT.

The rearrangement joins TRBV7-9 to TRBJ2-1; 8 positions match TRBD2. CDR1 SEHNR and CDR2 FQNEAQ come from the germline V gene (reference sequence). The CDR3 contains 15 residues. Trimming cost V 4 bases and J 6 bases; bases outside gene matches: 8. The CDR3 spells CASSSNLGLVNEQFF. CDR3 DNA sequence: TGTGCCAGCAGCTCGAATCTGGGACTAGTCAATGAGCAGTTCTTC.

V and J are TRBV5-4 and TRBJ1-2; TRBD1 is a possible D gene (6 bases). Between the trimmed V and J ends, which lost 6 bases and 0 bases, there was a span of 12 bases. This CDR3 is 14 amino acids long. Germline loops: CDR1 SGHNT, CDR2 YYREEE (reference sequence). CDR3 DNA: TGTGCCAGCACCACTGGGGGCACTAACTATGGCTACACCTTC. Translation gives CASTTGGTNYGYTF.

Here the CDR3 reads CASSQEVGSGSTDTQYF. CDR3 sequence (DNA): TGCGCCAGCAGCCAAGAAGTCGGTAGCGGGAGCACAGATACGCAGTATTTT. The V gene is TRBV4-1, the J gene TRBJ2-3, with 7 bases lining up with TRBD2. The junction had 6 bases not matched to a gene; V was cut back by 0 bases and J by 0 bases. The CDR3 sequence is 17 residues long. Germline lookup yields CDR1 MGHRA and CDR2 YSYEKL.

The chain is built from TRBV4-1 and TRBJ1-2, with TRBD1 as a possible D gene (6 bases). Trimming shortened V by 4 bases and J by 0 bases, and 18 bases separated the two germline ends. Looked up from germline, CDR1 is MGHRA and CDR2 is YSYEKL. The CDR3 loop spans 17 amino acids. This chain's CDR3 is CASSLPAGGDTNYGYTF. The CDR3 region has the DNA TGCGCCAGCAGCCTCCCAGCCGGAGGGGACACTAACTATGGCTACACCTTC.

In its sample, this clone was seen once. The chain employs TRBV6-4 and TRBJ2-7; unclear D gene. CDR3 length: 14 amino acids. CDR1 is MRHNA, CDR2 SNTAGT, per germline. Trimming shortened V by 2 bases and J by 2 bases, and 10 bases separated the two germline ends. DNA of the CDR3: TGTGCCAGCAGTGACCGGGTCCTGACCTACGAGCAGTACTTC. It codes for CASSDRVLTYEQYF.